This TCR beta chain was captured in a study of blood T cell repertoires in COVID-19. The wider study: The study drew acute and convalescent COVID-19 samples from the United States, Italy and Spain. The analysed material was cDNA or gDNA that came from T cells, B-cell-depleted T cells, or PBMCs.

The participants were between roughly 18 and 100 years old and came from 24 US areas. Per the study methods: For nucleated cells, counts were estimated from reference gene primer amplification. Sequenced by immunoSEQ multiplex PCR; TCRdb stores in-frame clones only, minus some. For V, J and clone size, that table is used; D and trimming come from the DNA. The data contain 290,000 or so clones, nearly 90% of them singletons. Trimming stripped 7 bases from V and 8 bases from J, with 12 bases between. The CDR3 is made up of 12 amino acids. Per the germline V gene, CDR1 is MDHEN and CDR2 is SYDVKM. Sequenced: PBMCs or T cells enriched from blood (not recorded which). V usage is TRBV28 and J usage is TRBJ2-1; D might be TRBD2 (6 bases). This receptor was taken from a woman between 18 and 29 years old with acute COVID-19. The CDR3 nucleotides are TGTGCCAGCATTGGGGGGTGGGATGAGCAGTTCTTC. Its translation: CASIGGWDEQFF.